These T cell receptor beta chains were read from a single sample in a study of blood T cell repertoires in COVID-19. This table comes from immunoSEQ multiplex PCR, and its TCRdb copy is limited to in-frame clones, with some not included. The sample lists 65,000 to 95,000 clones, 87% seen once, with 7% to 10% in the top ten. Material for sequencing was peripheral blood. These receptor sequences come from a man younger than 40 with acute or convalescent COVID-19. CDR3s include the opening cysteine and the closing phenylalanine or tryptophan. Clone size, where shown, is once, few, many, or a class for clones that have expanded.

V gene	clone size	J gene	CDR3 protein
TRBV4-1	-	TRBJ2-1	CASSQEPTRIEFRIEQFF
TRBV6-2/TRBV6-3	-	TRBJ2-1	CASSGTTSSEQFF
TRBV14	-	TRBJ1-5	CASSRGGAGNQPQHF
TRBV7-9	few	TRBJ2-1	CASSPGQGWAEQFF
TRBV11-3	-	TRBJ2-3	CASSLGAGGPNTQYF
TRBV23-1	-	TRBJ2-3	CASSLRSGQDTQYF
TRBV10-2	-	TRBJ2-1	CASRLAGGPNEQFF
TRBV9	-	TRBJ2-3	CASSVDPGESTDTQYF
TRBV6-6	few	TRBJ1-1	CASSYEDRWDTEAFF
TRBV14	-	TRBJ1-6	CASSQMGGGNSPLHF
TRBV3-1/TRBV3-2	-	TRBJ2-5	CASSQDGQGAGETQYF
TRBV15	once	TRBJ2-3	CATSPGQGTDTQYF
TRBV5-1	-	TRBJ2-1	CASSPQGISYNEQFF
TRBV30	-	TRBJ2-3	CAWSVGSGFTDTQYF
TRBV5-5	once	TRBJ2-7	CASSSTPGGYEQYF
TRBV28	-	TRBJ2-7	CASSYPSARRAYEQYF
TRBV11-3	-	TRBJ2-7	CASSLGQDYEQYF
TRBV6-2/TRBV6-3	-	TRBJ1-5	CASSLQGRGNQPQHF
TRBV27	-	TRBJ1-5	CASSPLGAGVDQPQHF
TRBV2	once	TRBJ2-5	CASTTWASETQYF
TRBV6-5	-	TRBJ2-3	CASGGRATDTQYF
TRBV4-2	-	TRBJ1-6	CASSQDTGHLLHF
TRBV5-1	-	TRBJ1-4	CASSSQGALNEKLFF
TRBV30	-	TRBJ2-7	CAWSAGQGPQYF
TRBV18	-	TRBJ2-5	CASSARTSYQETQYF